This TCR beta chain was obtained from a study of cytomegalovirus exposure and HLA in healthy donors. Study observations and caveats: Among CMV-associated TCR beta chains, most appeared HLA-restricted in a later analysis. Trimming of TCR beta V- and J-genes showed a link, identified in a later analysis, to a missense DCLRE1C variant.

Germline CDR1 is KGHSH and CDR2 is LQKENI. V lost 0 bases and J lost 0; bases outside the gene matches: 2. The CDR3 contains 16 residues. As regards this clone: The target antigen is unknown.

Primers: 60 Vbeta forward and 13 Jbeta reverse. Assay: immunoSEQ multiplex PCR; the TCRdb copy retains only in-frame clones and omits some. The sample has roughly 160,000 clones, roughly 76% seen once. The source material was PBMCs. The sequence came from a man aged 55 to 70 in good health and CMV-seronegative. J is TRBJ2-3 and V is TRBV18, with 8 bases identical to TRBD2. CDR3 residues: CASSPPSGVSTDTQYF. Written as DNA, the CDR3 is TGTGCCAGCTCACCACCTAGCGGGGTGAGCACAGATACGCAGTATTTT.